One and the same sample provided the 14 T cell receptor beta chains below, sequenced in a study of shared clonotypes between healthy human individuals. The data were produced by immunoSEQ multiplex PCR, yet TCRdb's version contains in-frame clones alone and is incomplete. The sample holds a few million clones; about 92% are singletons and the top ten take over 0.12%. Source material: naive CD4+ T cells sorted from blood. Described subset: CD45RA+ positively selected. These receptors all come from a man between 18 and 29 years old in good health.

The chain uses TRBV7-8 and TRBJ1-6; a weak D match, TRBD1 (6 bases). The length of the CDR3 is 15 residues. Trimming stripped 4 bases from V and 10 bases from J, with 17 bases between. In germline, CDR1 is SGHVS, CDR2 FQNEAQ. The CDR3 here is CASSSDTGTLSPLHF. The CDR3 DNA reads TGTGCCAGCAGCTCCGATACAGGGACCCTATCACCCCTCCACTTT.

The V and J genes are TRBV15 and TRBJ2-5, with 8 nucleotides matching TRBD2. Germline V CDR1 and CDR2: LNHNV, YYDKDF (reference sequence). V lost 0 bases, J lost 7 bases, and 7 bases stayed unmatched. This CDR3 region has 15 residues. CDR3: CATSREAGELGTQYF. For the CDR3, the DNA is TGTGCCACCAGCAGAGAAGCGGGAGAGCTTGGGACCCAGTACTTC.

This sequence joins TRBV6-1 and TRBJ2-7; 9 nucleotides align to TRBD1. The CDR3 has 14 residues. The germline CDR1 and CDR2 sequences are MNHNS and SASEGT. The junction had 8 bases not matched to a gene; V was cut back by 6 bases and J by 5 bases. The DNA for the CDR3 is TGTGCCAGCAGAAACCGGGACAGGGCCCACGAGCAGTACTTC. This encodes CASRNRDRAHEQYF.

This clone has a single count. This rearrangement joins TRBV11-2 to TRBJ1-5, with D tentatively TRBD1 (6 bases). The CDR3 covers 14 residues. Germline V gives CDR1 SGHAT, CDR2 FQNNGV. Trimming shortened V by 3 bases and J by 3 bases, and 9 bases separated the two germline ends. CDR3 in DNA: TGTGCCAGCAGCTTTGACAGGACCAATCAGCCCCAGCATTTT. This sequence encodes CASSFDRTNQPQHF.

The rearrangement uses TRBV10-3 and TRBJ1-2, with 8 bases matching TRBD1. The J segment lost 7 bases and the V segment lost 10 bases, leaving 8 bases of the junction unmatched. Per germline, CDR1 ENHRY and CDR2 SYGVKD. The CDR3 extends over 12 amino acids. The CDR3 loop is CANTGGDSGYTF. CDR3 coding DNA: TGTGCCAATACAGGGGGAGACTCTGGCTACACCTTC.

The genes are TRBV5-4 and TRBJ1-4; the match to TRBD1 covers 8 bases. Losses at the gene ends were 4 bases for V and 2 bases for J; bases not matched to a gene: 4. The CDR3 extends over 15 amino acids. CDR1 is SGHNT and CDR2 is YYREEE in the germline V gene (reference sequence). CDR3 sequence reads: CASSMTGATNEKLFF. The CDR3 DNA sequence: TGTGCCAGCAGCATGACAGGGGCGACTAATGAAAAACTGTTTTTT.

The chain carries TRBV30 and TRBJ2-7, with TRBD1 as a possible D gene (6 bases). CDR1 GTSNPN and CDR2 SVGIG come from the germline V gene (reference sequence). CDR3 length equals 13 residues. Trimming took 2 bases from V and 4 from J, leaving 12 bases between them. The DNA of the CDR3 is TGTGCCTGGAGTTCACAGGGTCGGTACGAGCAGTACTTC. Its protein is CAWSSQGRYEQYF. The full variable domain, completed using reference TRBV30 and TRBJ2-7, is SQTIHQWPATLVQPVGSPLSLECTVEGTSNPNLYWYRQAAGRGLQLLFYSVGIGQISSEVPQNLSASRPQDRQFILSSKKLLLSDSGFYLCAWSSQGRYEQYFGPGTRLTVT.

This sequence joins TRBV7-2 and TRBJ2-2; 11 bases align to TRBD1. Germline CDR1 and CDR2: SGHTA and FQGNSA. V trimming: 5 bases; J trimming: 6 bases; junction bases outside the gene matches: 5. The CDR3 totals 15 residues. CDR3 in amino acids: CASSHRDRGSGELFF. Written as DNA, the CDR3 is TGTGCCAGCAGCCACCGGGACAGGGGGTCCGGGGAGCTGTTTTTT.

The chain carries TRBV19 and TRBJ2-4; TRBD1 is a possible D gene (6 bases). Germline CDR1 and CDR2: LNHDA and SQIVND (reference sequence). This CDR3 comprises 16 residues. Trimming left V 0 bases short and J 3 bases short, with 12 bases between. CDR3 amino acids: CASSIDKQGSKNIQYF. In DNA form, the CDR3 reads TGTGCCAGTAGTATAGATAAACAGGGTAGCAAAAACATTCAGTACTTC.

The chain employs TRBV5-1 and TRBJ1-1; D not certain. Germline CDR1 is SGHRS and CDR2 is YFSETQ. This CDR3 contains 14 residues. With 4 bases removed from V and 4 bases from J, the gap between germline ends came to 14 bases. CDR3 in DNA: TGCGCCAGCAGCGACTGGGGTCCTGGCACTGAAGCTTTCTTT. It specifies CASSDWGPGTEAFF.

The J gene is TRBJ2-3, the V gene TRBV18; 7 nucleotides match TRBD1. The CDR3 sequence is 14 residues long. After removal of 8 bases from V and 3 bases from J, the junction contained 8 bases not matched to a gene. Germline loops: CDR1 KGHSH, CDR2 LQKENI. Here the CDR3 reads CASRQGMITDTQYF. The CDR3 DNA reads as TGTGCCAGCCGACAGGGAATGATAACAGATACGCAGTATTTT.

This chain connects TRBV29-1 to TRBJ2-1; 13 nucleotides line up with TRBD2. J was trimmed by 5 bases and V by 8 bases; bases with no gene match: 9. The germline gives CDR1 SQVTM, CDR2 ANQGSEA. The CDR3 has 15 residues. CDR3 residues: CSLWTSGSGNNEQFF. The DNA for the CDR3 is TGCAGCCTGTGGACTAGCGGGAGTGGTAACAATGAGCAGTTCTTC.

This sequence joins TRBV7-9 and TRBJ2-7; 8 nucleotides line up with TRBD1. The CDR3 contains 16 residues. In germline, CDR1 is SEHNR, CDR2 FQNEAQ (reference sequence). V lost 10 bases, J lost 2 bases, and 16 bases stayed unmatched. DNA of the CDR3: TGTGCCACCGCGGATGATGGGACAGGTCCAACCTACGAGCAGTACTTC. Encoded protein: CATADDGTGPTYEQYF.

To note about this clone: The same CDR3 is also encoded by other DNA sequences in this sample. This chain links TRBV7-2 with TRBJ2-7; D may be TRBD2 (6 bases). Germline lookup yields CDR1 SGHTA and CDR2 FQGNSA. The CDR3 totals 13 residues. V was cut by 5 bases and J by 7 bases, with 15 bases left in between. This CDR3 is CASSLVRAGEQYF. The DNA for the CDR3 is TGTGCCAGCAGCCTAGTCCGGGCGGGAGAGCAGTACTTC.